The clone carrying this T cell receptor (beta chain) was observed at least ten times. The sample originates from a study of neurological immune-mediated disorders. V lost 4 bases to trimming and J lost 6 bases; unmatched junction nucleotides: 8. Germline V gene sequence: CDR1 MNHEY, CDR2 SVGEGT. This CDR3 is built from 15 residues. TCRdb re-called the 5' RACE reads through MiXCR, storing one row per CDR3 protein. The sample records about 30,000 distinct CDR3 sequences, 5.5% to 6% being singletons. The chain employs TRBV6-2 or TRBV6-3 and TRBJ2-1, with 8 bases matching TRBD2. The clonotype originates from a woman in her fifties or sixties in good health. Sequenced input: CD4+ T cells from blood. The CDR3 nucleotides read TGTGCCAGCAGTTGGAGCGGGAGAACCCTCAATGAGCAGTTCTTC. Protein sequence: CASSWSGRTLNEQFF.